This is a list of T cell receptor beta chains from one sample in a study of OX40 agonist ivuxolimab in advanced cancers. Clones were sequenced by immunoSEQ multiplex PCR, and TCRdb holds only the in-frame ones, with some missing. This table has tens of thousands of clones, roughly 90% appearing once. The source material was CD4+ or CD8+ T cells sorted from blood, sampled in a trial of the OX40 agonist ivuxolimab. The receptors were gathered from an adult with an advanced solid tumor such as melanoma, head and neck, liver or kidney cancer. CDR3s leave out the opening cysteine and the closing phenylalanine or tryptophan. The order of the fields is J gene, clone size, V gene, CDR3 protein. Clone size, where shown, is once, few, many, or a class for clones that have expanded.

TRBJ2-1 | NA | TRBV15 | ATSRTRGSSYNEQF
TRBJ2-1 | NA | TRBV7-8 | ASSKGLAGGHDNEQF
TRBJ1-6 | NA | TRBV28 | ASSTGTDNSPLH
TRBJ1-1 | NA | TRBV27 | ASSLSSEMNTEAF
TRBJ2-1 | NA | TRBV6-5 | ASGFDSSYNEQF
TRBJ1-2 | NA | TRBV7-2 | ASSLVGAGHGYT
TRBJ1-2 | NA | TRBV28 | ASSLAGSYGYT
TRBJ2-4 | once | TRBV18 | ASSPPSRGADIQY
TRBJ1-1 | once | TRBV19 | ASSTSQGASTEAF
TRBJ2-3 | NA | TRBV11-2 | ASSAAGEVTDTQY
TRBJ2-7 | NA | TRBV4-1 | ASSPILGYEQY
TRBJ2-3 | medium-sized | TRBV11-2 | ASSLTGPPRGTQY
TRBJ2-5 | NA | TRBV4-1 | ASSQERLQETQY
TRBJ2-7 | NA | TRBV27 | ASSLQIYEQY
TRBJ1-6 | NA | TRBV7-7 | ASSSTRDRGSPLH
TRBJ2-1 | NA | TRBV28 | ASSPDRGAHFSYNEQF
TRBJ2-1 | NA | TRBV15 | ATSRGDSSYNEQF
TRBJ2-2 | NA | TRBV2 | ARNGVNTGELF
TRBJ2-1 | NA | TRBV27 | ASSLETSGYNEQF
TRBJ2-1 | NA | TRBV6-5 | ASSYSSPYNEQF
TRBJ1-1 | few | TRBV7-9 | ASSLWTDEAF
TRBJ1-2 | NA | TRBV9 | ASSPRGGSNYGYT
TRBJ2-2 | NA | TRBV4-1 | ASSQGTGGAGELF
TRBJ2-1 | NA | TRBV19 | ASNPTSGGYNEQF
TRBJ2-5 | NA | TRBV7-9 | ASSSRTGRIETQY
TRBJ2-7 | NA | TRBV11-2 | ASSLPLAVNDEQY
TRBJ2-7 | NA | TRBV28 | ASSLSGTGYEQY
TRBJ2-3 | NA | TRBV14 | ASSRAGGLTDTQY
TRBJ2-7 | NA | TRBV2 | ASSEGASSSYEQY
TRBJ2-5 | NA | TRBV7-8 | ASSSLGTQY
TRBJ2-7 | NA | TRBV7-2 | ASSLEGPNLAGIYEQY
TRBJ1-1 | NA | TRBV4-1 | ASSQGGQGLNTEAF
TRBJ2-1 | NA | TRBV27 | ASSLYNEQF
TRBJ2-7 | NA | TRBV29-1 | SVEPGGNAYEQY
TRBJ1-3 | NA | TRBV28 | ASSWGDTDSGNTIY
TRBJ2-7 | NA | TRBV7-2 | ASSLVAEIYEQY
TRBJ2-7 | NA | TRBV15 | ATSGDGGYEQY
TRBJ2-2 | NA | TRBV19 | ASISGQGGNTGELF
TRBJ2-6 | NA | TRBV4-1 | ASSQDRGSGANVLT
TRBJ2-7 | once | TRBV27 | ATSPRPLSYEQY